This is a list of T cell receptor beta chains from one sample in a study of blood T cells in healthy people across ages. TCRdb recomputed calls from the 5' RACE reads with MiXCR, one row per CDR3 protein. The repertoire holds around 1.1 million distinct CDR3 sequences, roughly two fifths seen once, with roughly 13% in the top ten. The material sequenced was blood. The receptors originated from a man younger than 30 in good health. Each CDR3 is given with its conserved first and last residue. Fields, in order: V gene, D gene, clone size, J gene, CDR3 DNA, CDR3 protein. A D gene is named only where the DNA matches it firmly. Size values are once, few and many counts, or a class for expanded clones, and some rows have none.

>TRBV5-1|-|once|TRBJ2-1
TGCGCCAGCAGCTTGGAACGAAGAGGCTACAATGAGCAGTTCTTC
CASSLERRGYNEQFF
>TRBV7-9|TRBD1|-|TRBJ1-1
TGTGCCAGCAGCTCACCGGGACAGGGGGATACTGAAGCTTTCTTT
CASSSPGQGDTEAFF
>TRBV6-2/TRBV6-3|-|-|TRBJ1-1
TGTGCCAGCAGCTGGGTCTGGGTGGTGAACACTGAAGCTTTCTTT
CASSWVWVVNTEAFF
>TRBV4-3|-|-|TRBJ2-3
TGCGCCAGCAGCCAAGATTCGGGGGGCCTGAGCACAGATACGCAGTATTTT
CASSQDSGGLSTDTQYF
>TRBV10-3|-|once|TRBJ1-3
TGTGCCCGCCAACCGGGACCCAAGCAGGCCATATATTTT
CARQPGPKQAIYF
>TRBV7-3|-|few|TRBJ2-1
TGTGCCAGCAGCCGTGACCGGGCAGGGACCTCCAATGAGCAGTTCTTC
CASSRDRAGTSNEQFF
>TRBV28|-|-|TRBJ1-5
TGTGCCAGCAGTTTATCTCAGGGGATGGCGAGCAATCAGCCCCAGCATTTT
CASSLSQGMASNQPQHF
>TRBV20-1|-|few|TRBJ2-7
TGCAGTGCTAGAATAGGAACAGGTTCCTACGAGCAGTACTTC
CSARIGTGSYEQYF
>TRBV9|TRBD1|few|TRBJ1-2
TGTGCCAGCAGCGCCACGACAGGGGACAGCTATGGCTACACCTTC
CASSATTGDSYGYTF
>TRBV20-1|-|many|TRBJ2-3
TGCAGTGCTAGAGATCCCCGGGCGCCGGATCCGCAGTATTTT
CSARDPRAPDPQYF
>TRBV29-1|-|once|TRBJ2-5
TGCAGCGTTGACGATTGGGAGACCCAGTACTTC
CSVDDWETQYF
>TRBV6-6|-|-|TRBJ1-5
TGTGCCAGCAGTTACTACAGGGACGGAGGGAATCAGCCCCAGCATTTT
CASSYYRDGGNQPQHF
>TRBV3-1|-|-|TRBJ1-1
TGTGCCAGCAGCCAGAGTACGGGGAACACTGAAGCTTTCTTT
CASSQSTGNTEAFF
>TRBV2|TRBD1|few|TRBJ2-3
TGTGCCAGCAGTTTCCTAGGGGGCACGGGCACAGATACGCAGTATTTT
CASSFLGGTGTDTQYF
>TRBV28|-|-|TRBJ1-5
TGTGCCAGCAGTTTGCCCCCGGATAGGGGCAATCAGCCCCAGCATTTT
CASSLPPDRGNQPQHF
>TRBV12-3/TRBV12-4|-|-|TRBJ2-1
TGTGCCAGCAGTTTGGACCGGAGAGGGGGGGTATCCTACAATGAGCAGTTCTTC
CASSLDRRGGVSYNEQFF
>TRBV7-2|TRBD2|once|TRBJ2-7
TGTGCCAGCACCCTTACGGAAACGGGGGGGCTCTCCTACAATGAGCAGTACTTC
CASTLTETGGLSYNEQYF
>TRBV12-3/TRBV12-4|-|-|TRBJ2-2
TGTGCCAGCAGCCTCGGCGGGGATCTGAACACCGGGGAGCTGTTTTTT
CASSLGGDLNTGELFF
>TRBV7-9|-|-|TRBJ2-2
TGTGCCAGCAGCTGGACAGCGACCGGGGAGCTGTTTTTT
CASSWTATGELFF
>TRBV7-9|-|-|TRBJ1-1
TGTGCCAGCAGCTCTTGGATAGACGCTGAAGCTTTCTTT
CASSSWIDAEAFF
>TRBV7-2|-|-|TRBJ1-5
TGTGCCAGCAGCTTAGTTCCCCTAGGGCAGGGTAGCAATCAGCCCCAGCATTTT
CASSLVPLGQGSNQPQHF
>TRBV20-1|-|-|TRBJ2-7
TGCAGTGCTAGGAGAAGACGGAACGATTACGAGCAGTACTTC
CSARRRRNDYEQYF
>TRBV4-3|-|-|TRBJ1-6
TGCGCCAGCAGCCAAGACACCCGGGATTCACCCCTCCACTTT
CASSQDTRDSPLHF
>TRBV29-1|-|-|TRBJ2-5
TGCAGCGGACTGGCCGGTATACGGGATGAGCAGTACTTC
CSGLAGIRDEQYF
>TRBV7-9|TRBD1|few|TRBJ2-4
TGTGCCAGCAGCTTAGCCCTGACAGGGGCCAAAAACATTCAGTACTTC
CASSLALTGAKNIQYF
>TRBV20-1|TRBD2|-|TRBJ2-5
TGCAGTGCTGCAACCCAGGGAGCGGGGCTACAAGAGACCCAGTACTTC
CSAATQGAGLQETQYF
>TRBV4-1|-|many|TRBJ2-5
TGCGCCAGCAGCCAACCCGGGACACTCCAAGAGACCCAGTACTTC
CASSQPGTLQETQYF
>TRBV2|-|-|TRBJ2-4
TGTGCCTGTAAGGGCCCCGCTATAGCCAAAAACATTCAGTACTTC
CACKGPAIAKNIQYF
>TRBV20-1|-|-|TRBJ1-1
TGCAGTGCTAGAAACGTCCCTCTGACAGTTTCTCGGGCTGAAGCTTTCTTT
CSARNVPLTVSRAEAFF
>TRBV4-3|TRBD1|-|TRBJ1-6
TGCGCCAGCCGCCGCGGGACAGGGGTTAATTCACCCCTCCACTTT
CASRRGTGVNSPLHF
>TRBV20-1|-|few|TRBJ1-5
TGCAGTGCCACGCCCGGGCTCCCAAATTCCAGCAATCAGCCCCAGCATTTT
CSATPGLPNSSNQPQHF
>TRBV20-1|-|-|TRBJ1-1
TGCAGTGCTAGAGATCTAGTGGGGAAGAGTGAAGCTTTCTTT
CSARDLVGKSEAFF
>TRBV29-1|-|-|TRBJ2-2
TGCAGCGTTGTAGTGGGCACCGGGGAGCTGTTTTTT
CSVVVGTGELFF
>TRBV7-9|-|few|TRBJ1-2
TGTGCCAGCAGCTTAGAGTGGCAGAACACTAACTATGGCTACACCTTC
CASSLEWQNTNYGYTF
>TRBV27|-|-|TRBJ1-5
TGTGCCAGCAGTACAACAGGACTCAATCAGCCCCAGCATTTT
CASSTTGLNQPQHF
>TRBV7-9|-|many|TRBJ2-7
TGTGCCAGCAGCGCACTCGGACACCCGTCCTACGAGCAGTACTTC
CASSALGHPSYEQYF
>TRBV4-3|TRBD2|once|TRBJ2-5
TGCGCCAGCAGCCTCGGGGGGACCAATGAGCAGTACTTC
CASSLGGTNEQYF
>TRBV24-1|-|-|TRBJ2-1
TGTGCCACCAGTGATCTCACCCCTCCACACGGGAATGAGCAGTTCTTC
CATSDLTPPHGNEQFF
>TRBV20-1|-|many|TRBJ2-1
TGCAGTGCTGGGGCAGGGACCTACAATGAGCAGTTCTTC
CSAGAGTYNEQFF